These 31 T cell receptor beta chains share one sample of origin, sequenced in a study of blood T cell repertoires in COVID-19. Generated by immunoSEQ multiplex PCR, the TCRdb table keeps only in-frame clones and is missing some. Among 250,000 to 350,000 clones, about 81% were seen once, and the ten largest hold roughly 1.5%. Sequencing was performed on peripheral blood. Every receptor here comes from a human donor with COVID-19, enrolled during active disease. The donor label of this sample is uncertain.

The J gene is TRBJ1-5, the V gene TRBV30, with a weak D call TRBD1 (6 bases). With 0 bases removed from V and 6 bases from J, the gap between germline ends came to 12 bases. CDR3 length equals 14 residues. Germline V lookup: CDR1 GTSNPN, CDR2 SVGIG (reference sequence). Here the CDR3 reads CAWSVWGGGQPQHF. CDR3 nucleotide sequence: TGTGCCTGGAGTGTGTGGGGGGGCGGTCAGCCCCAGCATTTT. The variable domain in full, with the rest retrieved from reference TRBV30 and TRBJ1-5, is SQTIHQWPATLVQPVGSPLSLECTVEGTSNPNLYWYRQAAGRGLQLLFYSVGIGQISSEVPQNLSASRPQDRQFILSSKKLLLSDSGFYLCAWSVWGGGQPQHFGDGTRLSIL.

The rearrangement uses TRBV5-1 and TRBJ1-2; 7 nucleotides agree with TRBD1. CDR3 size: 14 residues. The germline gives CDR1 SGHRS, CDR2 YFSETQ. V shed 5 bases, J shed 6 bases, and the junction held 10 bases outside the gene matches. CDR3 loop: CASRPGATGDGYTF. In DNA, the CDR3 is TGCGCCAGCAGACCGGGAGCCACAGGGGATGGCTACACCTTC. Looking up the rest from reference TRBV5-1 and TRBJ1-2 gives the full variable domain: KAGVTQTPRYLIKTRGQQVTLSCSPISGHRSVSWYQQTPGQGLQFLFEYFSETQRNKGNFPGRFSGRQFSNSRSEMNVSTLELGDSALYLCASRPGATGDGYTFGSGTRLTVV.

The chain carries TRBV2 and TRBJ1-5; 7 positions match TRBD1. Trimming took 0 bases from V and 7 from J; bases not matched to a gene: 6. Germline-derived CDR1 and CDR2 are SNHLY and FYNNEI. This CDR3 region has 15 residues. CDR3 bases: TGTGCCAGCAGTGAAGCGCTTCAGGGGGAACAGCCCCAGCATTTT. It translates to CASSEALQGEQPQHF.

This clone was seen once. DNA for the CDR3: TGTGCCAGCAGTCTAAATCAGCCCCAGCATTTT. Its protein is CASSLNQPQHF. The rearrangement links TRBV2 to TRBJ1-5; D not certain. The CDR3 extends over 11 amino acids. The V end lost 5 bases, the J end lost 4 bases, and 3 bases lay between the germline ends. Germline CDR1 reads SNHLY; CDR2 reads FYNNEI.

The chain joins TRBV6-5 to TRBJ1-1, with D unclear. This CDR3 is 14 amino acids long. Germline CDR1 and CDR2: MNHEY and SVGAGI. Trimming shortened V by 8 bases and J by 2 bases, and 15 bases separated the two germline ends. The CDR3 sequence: CASPRGHSNTEAFF. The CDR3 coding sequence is TGTGCCAGCCCTAGAGGGCATTCTAACACTGAAGCTTTCTTT.

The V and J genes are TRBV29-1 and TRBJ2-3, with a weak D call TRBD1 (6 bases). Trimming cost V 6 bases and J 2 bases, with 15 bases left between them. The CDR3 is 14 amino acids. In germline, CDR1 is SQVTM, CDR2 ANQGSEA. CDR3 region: CSVSKGETTDTQYF. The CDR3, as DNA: TGCAGCGTGTCCAAGGGGGAGACCACAGATACGCAGTATTTT.

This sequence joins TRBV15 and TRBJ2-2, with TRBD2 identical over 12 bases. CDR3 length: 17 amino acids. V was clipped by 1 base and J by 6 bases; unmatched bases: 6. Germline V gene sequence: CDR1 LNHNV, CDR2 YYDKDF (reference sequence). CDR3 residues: CATSRGSASGRAGELFF. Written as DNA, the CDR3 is TGTGCCACCAGCAGAGGTTCGGCTAGCGGGAGGGCCGGGGAGCTGTTTTTT.

CDR3 sequence reads: CASSLGQGTGELFF. The CDR3 DNA follows: TGCGCCAGCAGCTTAGGGCAGGGGACCGGGGAGCTGTTTTTT. The rearrangement links TRBV5-1 to TRBJ2-2, with D perhaps matching TRBD1 (6 bases). Germline V gene sequence: CDR1 SGHRS, CDR2 YFSETQ. V was pared by 2 bases and J by 5 bases, with 10 bases between. The CDR3 spans 14 residues.

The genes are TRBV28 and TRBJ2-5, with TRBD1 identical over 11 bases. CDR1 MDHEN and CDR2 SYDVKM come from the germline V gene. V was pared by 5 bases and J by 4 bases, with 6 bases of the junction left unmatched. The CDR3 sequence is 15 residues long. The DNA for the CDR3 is TGTGCCAGCAGTCCTTCCGGGACAGGGGGAGAGACCCAGTACTTC. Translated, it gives CASSPSGTGGETQYF.

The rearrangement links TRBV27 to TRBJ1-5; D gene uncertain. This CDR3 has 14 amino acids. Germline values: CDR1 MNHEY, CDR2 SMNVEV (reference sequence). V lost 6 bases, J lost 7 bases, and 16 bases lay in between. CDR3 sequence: CASSHGGEQQPQHF. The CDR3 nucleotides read TGTGCCAGCAGCCATGGAGGTGAACAACAGCCCCAGCATTTT.

The DNA of the CDR3 is TGTGCCAGTGGGGACTCCCATAGGGGCACAGATACGCAGTATTTT. Translated: CASGDSHRGTDTQYF. This chain links TRBV9 with TRBJ2-3; D might be TRBD2 (6 bases). V was clipped by 8 bases and J by 1 base, with 17 bases between them. Germline CDR1 reads SGDLS; CDR2 reads YYNGEE. CDR3 size: 15 residues.

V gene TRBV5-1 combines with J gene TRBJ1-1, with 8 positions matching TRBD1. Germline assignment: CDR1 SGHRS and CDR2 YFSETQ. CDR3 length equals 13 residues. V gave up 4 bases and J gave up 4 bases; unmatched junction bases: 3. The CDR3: CASSATGVTEAFF. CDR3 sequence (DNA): TGCGCCAGCAGCGCGACAGGGGTCACTGAAGCTTTCTTT.

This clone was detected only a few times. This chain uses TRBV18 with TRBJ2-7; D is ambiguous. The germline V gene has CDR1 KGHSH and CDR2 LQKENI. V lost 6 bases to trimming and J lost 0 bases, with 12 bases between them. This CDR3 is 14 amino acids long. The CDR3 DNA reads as TGTGCCAGCTCTCCCGCACAGAGCTCCTACGAGCAGTACTTC. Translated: CASSPAQSSYEQYF.

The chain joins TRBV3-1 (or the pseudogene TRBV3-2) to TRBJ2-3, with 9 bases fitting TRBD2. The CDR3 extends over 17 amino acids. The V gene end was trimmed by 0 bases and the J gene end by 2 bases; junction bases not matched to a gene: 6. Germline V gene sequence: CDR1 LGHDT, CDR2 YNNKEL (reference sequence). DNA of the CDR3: TGTGCCAGCAGCCAAGATCCAGGCGGGAGGGCCACAGATACGCAGTATTTT. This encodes CASSQDPGGRATDTQYF.

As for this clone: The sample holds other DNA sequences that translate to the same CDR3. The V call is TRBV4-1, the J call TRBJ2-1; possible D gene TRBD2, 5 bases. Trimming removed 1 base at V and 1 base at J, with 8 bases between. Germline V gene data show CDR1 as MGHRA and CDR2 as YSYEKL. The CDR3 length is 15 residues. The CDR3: CASSQAGGSYNEQFF. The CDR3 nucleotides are TGCGCCAGCAGCCAAGCTGGAGGATCCTACAATGAGCAGTTCTTC.

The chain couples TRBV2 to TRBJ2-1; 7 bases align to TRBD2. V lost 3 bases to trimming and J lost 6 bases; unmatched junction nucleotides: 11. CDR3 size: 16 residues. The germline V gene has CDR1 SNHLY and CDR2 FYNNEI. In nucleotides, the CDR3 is TGTGCCAGCAGTGAGTTGTCGGCGGGAGTAGGCAATGAGCAGTTCTTC. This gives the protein CASSELSAGVGNEQFF.

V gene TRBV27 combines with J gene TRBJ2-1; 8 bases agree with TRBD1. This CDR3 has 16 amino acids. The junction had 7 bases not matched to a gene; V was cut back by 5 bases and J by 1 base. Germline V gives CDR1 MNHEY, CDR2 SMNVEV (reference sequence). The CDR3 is CASSPYGQGSYNEQFF. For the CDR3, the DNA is TGTGCCAGCAGTCCCTACGGACAGGGATCCTACAATGAGCAGTTCTTC.

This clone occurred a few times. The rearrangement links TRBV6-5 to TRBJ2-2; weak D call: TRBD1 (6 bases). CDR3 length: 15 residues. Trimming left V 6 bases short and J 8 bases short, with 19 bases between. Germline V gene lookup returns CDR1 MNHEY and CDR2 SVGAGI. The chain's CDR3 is CASSRGRGLRGELFF. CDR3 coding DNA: TGTGCCAGCAGCCGGGGCAGGGGCCTGCGGGGGGAGCTGTTTTTT.

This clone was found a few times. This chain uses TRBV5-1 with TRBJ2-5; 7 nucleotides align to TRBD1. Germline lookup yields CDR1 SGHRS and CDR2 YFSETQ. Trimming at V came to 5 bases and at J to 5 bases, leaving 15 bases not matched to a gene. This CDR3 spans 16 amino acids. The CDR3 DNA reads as TGCGCCAGCAGGTTCGAGCCGGGACAGAGGGTGGAGACCCAGTACTTC. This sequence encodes CASRFEPGQRVETQYF.

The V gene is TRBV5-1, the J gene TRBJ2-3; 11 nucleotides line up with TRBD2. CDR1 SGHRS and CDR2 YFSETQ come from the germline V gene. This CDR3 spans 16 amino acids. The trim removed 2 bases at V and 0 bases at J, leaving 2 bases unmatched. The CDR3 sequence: CASSFSGRVSTDTQYF. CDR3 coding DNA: TGCGCCAGCAGCTTTAGCGGGAGGGTTAGCACAGATACGCAGTATTTT.

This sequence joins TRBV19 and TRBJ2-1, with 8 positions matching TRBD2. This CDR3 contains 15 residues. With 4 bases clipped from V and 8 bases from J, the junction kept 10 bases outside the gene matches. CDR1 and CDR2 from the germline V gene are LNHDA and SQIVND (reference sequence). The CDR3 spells CASSTGGLARDEQFF. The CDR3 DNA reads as TGTGCCAGTAGTACTGGAGGACTAGCTCGGGATGAGCAGTTCTTC.

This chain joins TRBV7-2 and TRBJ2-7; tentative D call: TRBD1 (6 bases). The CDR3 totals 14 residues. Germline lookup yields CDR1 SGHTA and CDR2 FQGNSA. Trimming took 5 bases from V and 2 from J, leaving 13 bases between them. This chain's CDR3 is CASSATRDTYEQYF. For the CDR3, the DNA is TGTGCCAGCAGCGCAACCCGGGACACCTACGAGCAGTACTTC. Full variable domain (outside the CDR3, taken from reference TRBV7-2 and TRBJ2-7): GAGVSQSPSNKVTEKGKDVELRCDPISGHTALYWYRQSLGQGLEFLIYFQGNSAPDKSGLPSDRFSAERTGGSVSTLTIQRTQQEDSAVYLCASSATRDTYEQYFGPGTRLTVT.

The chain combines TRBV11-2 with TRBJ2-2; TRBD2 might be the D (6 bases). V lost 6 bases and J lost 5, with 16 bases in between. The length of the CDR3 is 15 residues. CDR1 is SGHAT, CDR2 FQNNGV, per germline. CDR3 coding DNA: TGTGCCAGCAGATCTTACTACGGGGGAACCGGGGAGCTGTTTTTT. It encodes CASRSYYGGTGELFF.

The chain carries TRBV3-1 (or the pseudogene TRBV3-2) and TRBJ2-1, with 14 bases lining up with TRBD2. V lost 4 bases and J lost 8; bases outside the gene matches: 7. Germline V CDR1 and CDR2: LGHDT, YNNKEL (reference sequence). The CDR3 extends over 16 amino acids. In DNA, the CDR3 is TGTGCCAGCAGCCCGGGACTAGCGGGAGATGCCCATGAGCAGTTCTTC. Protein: CASSPGLAGDAHEQFF.

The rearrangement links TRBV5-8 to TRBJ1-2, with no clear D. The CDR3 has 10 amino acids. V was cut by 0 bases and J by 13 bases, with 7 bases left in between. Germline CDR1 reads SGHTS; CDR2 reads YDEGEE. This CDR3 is CASSLGVRTF. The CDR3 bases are TGTGCCAGCAGCTTGGGAGTTCGCACCTTC.

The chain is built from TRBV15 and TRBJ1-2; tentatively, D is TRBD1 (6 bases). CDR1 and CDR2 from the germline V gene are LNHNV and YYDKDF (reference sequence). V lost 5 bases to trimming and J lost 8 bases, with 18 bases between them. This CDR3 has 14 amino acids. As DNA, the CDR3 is TGTGCCACCAGCCTTTATACAGGGTTCGGGGGCTACACCTTC. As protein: CATSLYTGFGGYTF.

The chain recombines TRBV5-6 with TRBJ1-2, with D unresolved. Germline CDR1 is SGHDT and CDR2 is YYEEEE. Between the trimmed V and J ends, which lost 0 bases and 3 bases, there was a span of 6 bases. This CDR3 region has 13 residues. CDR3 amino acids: CASSLDRYYGYTF. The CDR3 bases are TGTGCCAGCAGCTTGGATCGGTACTATGGCTACACCTTC.

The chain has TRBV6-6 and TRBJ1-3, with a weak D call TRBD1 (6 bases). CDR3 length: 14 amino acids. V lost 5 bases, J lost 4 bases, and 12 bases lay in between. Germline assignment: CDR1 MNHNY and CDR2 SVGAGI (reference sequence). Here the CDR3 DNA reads TGTGCCAGCAGTACTACAGGGTCCGGAAACACCATATATTTT. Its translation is CASSTTGSGNTIYF.

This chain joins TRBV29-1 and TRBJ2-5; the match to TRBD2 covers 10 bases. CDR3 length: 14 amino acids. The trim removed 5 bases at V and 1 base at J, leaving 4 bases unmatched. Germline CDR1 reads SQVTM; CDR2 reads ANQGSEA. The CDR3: CSVTLAGAQETQYF. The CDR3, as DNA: TGCAGCGTTACTCTAGCGGGAGCCCAAGAGACCCAGTACTTC.

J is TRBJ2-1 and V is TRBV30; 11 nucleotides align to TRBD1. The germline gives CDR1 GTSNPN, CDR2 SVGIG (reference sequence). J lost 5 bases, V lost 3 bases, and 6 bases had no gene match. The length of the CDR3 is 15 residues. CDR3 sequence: CAWRERDRGNNEQFF. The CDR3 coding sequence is TGTGCCTGGAGAGAGAGGGACAGGGGGAACAATGAGCAGTTCTTC.

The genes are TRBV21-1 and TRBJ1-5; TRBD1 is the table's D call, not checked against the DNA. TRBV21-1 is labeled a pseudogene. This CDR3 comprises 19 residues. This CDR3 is CASSKDKGQAAYSNQPQHF. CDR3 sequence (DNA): TGTGCCAGCAGCAAAGATAAGGGACAGGCTGCCTATAGCAATCAGCCCCAGCATTTT.